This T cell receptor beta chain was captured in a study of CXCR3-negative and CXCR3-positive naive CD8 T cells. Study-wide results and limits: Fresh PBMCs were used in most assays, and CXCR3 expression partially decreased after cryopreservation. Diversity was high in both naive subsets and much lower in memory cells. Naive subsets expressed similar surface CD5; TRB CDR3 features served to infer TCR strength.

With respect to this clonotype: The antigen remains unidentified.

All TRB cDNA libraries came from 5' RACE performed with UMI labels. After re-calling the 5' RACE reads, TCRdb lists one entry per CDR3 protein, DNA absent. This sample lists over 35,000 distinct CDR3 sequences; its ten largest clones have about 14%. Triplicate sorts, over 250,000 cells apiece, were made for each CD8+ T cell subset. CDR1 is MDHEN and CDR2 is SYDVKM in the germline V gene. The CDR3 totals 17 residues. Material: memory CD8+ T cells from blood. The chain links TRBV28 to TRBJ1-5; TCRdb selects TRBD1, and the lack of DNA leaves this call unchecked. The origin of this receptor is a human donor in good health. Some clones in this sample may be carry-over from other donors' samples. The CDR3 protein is CASSRNPLRTGYQPQHF.